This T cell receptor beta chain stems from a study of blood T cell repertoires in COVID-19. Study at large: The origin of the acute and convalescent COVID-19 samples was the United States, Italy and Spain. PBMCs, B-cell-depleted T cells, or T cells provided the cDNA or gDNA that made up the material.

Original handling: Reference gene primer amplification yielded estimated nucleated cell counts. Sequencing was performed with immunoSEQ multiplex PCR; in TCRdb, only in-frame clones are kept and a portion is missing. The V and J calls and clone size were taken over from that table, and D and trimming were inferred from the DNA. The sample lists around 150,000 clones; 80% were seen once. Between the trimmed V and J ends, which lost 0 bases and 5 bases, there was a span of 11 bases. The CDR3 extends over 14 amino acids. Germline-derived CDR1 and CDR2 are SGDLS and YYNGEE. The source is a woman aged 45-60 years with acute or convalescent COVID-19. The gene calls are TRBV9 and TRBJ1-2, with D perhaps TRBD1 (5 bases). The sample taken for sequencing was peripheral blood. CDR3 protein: CASSVVEGSYGYTF. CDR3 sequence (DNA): TGTGCCAGCAGCGTAGTGGAGGGGAGTTATGGCTACACCTTC.